The 11 T cell receptor beta chains reported below all come from one sample, sequenced in a study of blood T cell repertoires in COVID-19. The repertoire was sequenced with immunoSEQ multiplex PCR; TCRdb's copy has only in-frame clones and lacks some. The sample has more than 80,000 clones; approximately 83% are singletons. Sequenced input: peripheral blood. Receptors were obtained from a woman in her 70s with acute or convalescent COVID-19.

The CDR3 nucleotides read TGCAGTGCTAGTCCTTCGGGAATGAACACTGAAGCTTTCTTT. It codes for CSASPSGMNTEAFF. V gene TRBV20-1 combines with J gene TRBJ1-1; D is ambiguous. This CDR3 has 14 residues. CDR1 is DFQATT and CDR2 is SNEGSKA in the germline V gene (reference sequence). Trimming pared 3 bases from V and 0 bases from J, leaving 11 bases between.

The chain carries TRBV27 and TRBJ2-5; TRBD1 might be the D (6 bases). Germline assignment: CDR1 MNHEY and CDR2 SMNVEV (reference sequence). CDR3 length equals 12 residues. Trimming cost V 8 bases and J 0 bases, with 7 bases left between them. CDR3 sequence reads: CASRDNQETQYF. CDR3 nucleotide sequence: TGTGCCAGCCGGGACAACCAAGAGACCCAGTACTTC.

The CDR3 protein is CASSSRGGADGYTF. CDR3 sequence (DNA): TGTGCCAGCAGTTCCCGAGGGGGGGCGGATGGCTACACCTTC. The V and J genes are TRBV27 and TRBJ1-2; tentative D call: TRBD1 (6 bases). The V end lost 4 bases, the J end lost 6 bases, and 15 bases lay between the germline ends. CDR1 and CDR2 (germline): MNHEY, SMNVEV (reference sequence). This CDR3 comprises 14 residues.

The chain employs TRBV30 and TRBJ1-4; the D gene is possibly TRBD1 (5 bases). Germline loops: CDR1 GTSNPN, CDR2 SVGIG (reference sequence). The V and J ends lost 0 bases and 3 bases respectively, with 8 bases between them. The CDR3 consists of 14 residues. DNA for the CDR3: TGTGCCTGGAGTGTAGGACACCCTAATGAAAAACTGTTTTTT. Translating gives CAWSVGHPNEKLFF.

This chain links TRBV7-3 with TRBJ1-2, with 7 bases aligning to TRBD1. V was clipped by 3 bases and J by 2 bases; unmatched bases: 0. Germline V gives CDR1 SGHTA, CDR2 FQGTGA. CDR3 length: 13 residues. The CDR3 here is CASSLGQNYGYTF. Written as DNA, the CDR3 is TGTGCCAGCAGCTTGGGACAGAACTATGGCTACACCTTC.

The rearrangement uses TRBV5-1 and TRBJ2-3; the match to TRBD1 covers 7 bases. J was trimmed by 2 bases and V by 5 bases; bases with no gene match: 5. This CDR3 region has 14 residues. Germline CDR1 is SGHRS and CDR2 is YFSETQ. CDR3 DNA sequence: TGCGCCAGCAGTCGGACAGGATACACAGATACGCAGTATTTT. It encodes CASSRTGYTDTQYF.

This chain connects TRBV5-1 to TRBJ1-1, with TRBD1 as a possible D gene (6 bases). The CDR3 runs to 13 residues. V lost 7 bases, J lost 2 bases, and 12 bases lay in between. Germline V gene data show CDR1 as SGHRS and CDR2 as YFSETQ. CDR3 protein: CASGEQGNTEAFF. CDR3 in DNA: TGCGCCAGCGGAGAACAGGGAAACACTGAAGCTTTCTTT. Complete variable domain (other parts from reference TRBV5-1 and TRBJ1-1): KAGVTQTPRYLIKTRGQQVTLSCSPISGHRSVSWYQQTPGQGLQFLFEYFSETQRNKGNFPGRFSGRQFSNSRSEMNVSTLELGDSALYLCASGEQGNTEAFFGQGTRLTVV.

For the CDR3, the DNA is TGTGCCAGCAGCTCCATAGACGAGCAGTACTTC. It codes for CASSSIDEQYF. V and J are TRBV11-3 and TRBJ2-7, with D uncertain. Per the germline V gene, CDR1 is SGHNT and CDR2 is YENEEA. This CDR3 contains 11 residues. Trimming removed 4 bases from V and 5 bases from J, with 6 bases in between.

The chain carries TRBV18 and TRBJ1-2, with 8 bases lining up with TRBD1. Trimming at V came to 5 bases and at J to 5 bases, leaving 4 bases not matched to a gene. The germline gives CDR1 KGHSH, CDR2 LQKENI. This CDR3 spans 13 amino acids. The CDR3 reads CASSSGQVYGYTF. In DNA form, the CDR3 reads TGTGCCAGCTCATCGGGACAGGTTTATGGCTACACCTTC.

This clone was found once. The genes are TRBV2 and TRBJ1-1, with 8 bases identical to TRBD1. The CDR3 spans 12 residues. The V segment lost 10 bases and the J segment 1 base; nucleotides outside the gene matches: 2. In germline, CDR1 is SNHLY, CDR2 FYNNEI. Written as DNA, the CDR3 is TGTGCCACGGACAGGGAGAACACTGAAGCTTTCTTT. This encodes CATDRENTEAFF.

The CDR3 is CASSYSQGSQPQHF. The CDR3 DNA reads TGTGCCAGCAGTTACTCACAGGGAAGTCAGCCCCAGCATTTT. The V gene is TRBV6-5, the J gene TRBJ1-5; a possible D gene is TRBD1 (6 bases). CDR3 length equals 14 residues. The germline V and J ends were trimmed by 0 bases and 6 bases, with 9 bases remaining between them. CDR1 MNHEY and CDR2 SVGAGI come from the germline V gene.